The 11 T cell receptor beta chains in this list originate from one sample, sequenced in a study of cytomegalovirus exposure and HLA in healthy donors. Measured with immunoSEQ multiplex PCR; TCRdb has only the in-frame clones, and not every one. Of some 140,000 clones in the sample, roughly four fifths were seen once. The material sequenced was PBMCs. Receptor source: a man aged 25-40 years in good health and CMV-seropositive.

This clone was detected once. The chain joins TRBV5-4 to TRBJ1-2; TRBD1 might be the D (5 bases). CDR3 length: 15 residues. The V end lost 0 bases, the J end lost 7 bases, and 16 bases lay between the germline ends. From germline, CDR1 is SGHNT and CDR2 YYREEE (reference sequence). The CDR3 DNA is TGTGCCAGCAGCTTGGCTACCAGATCGGGGGGTGGCTACACCTTC. Its translation is CASSLATRSGGGYTF.

CDR3 residues: CASSWEGRKMVSEQYF. In nucleotides, the CDR3 is TGTGCCAGTAGTTGGGAGGGGCGGAAAATGGTAAGCGAGCAGTACTTC. The chain employs TRBV19 and TRBJ2-7, with 7 bases aligning to TRBD2. V lost 5 bases, J lost 6 bases, and 16 bases stayed unmatched. This CDR3 contains 16 residues. CDR1 and CDR2 from the germline V gene are LNHDA and SQIVND (reference sequence).

In its sample, this clone was seen a few times. The V gene is TRBV29-1, the J gene TRBJ1-1; D is undetermined. Germline CDR1 SQVTM, CDR2 ANQGSEA. The CDR3 spans 11 residues. V dropped 6 bases and J dropped 1 base, with 6 bases sitting between them. CDR3 protein: CSVSWNTEAFF. CDR3 DNA sequence: TGCAGCGTCTCTTGGAACACTGAAGCTTTCTTT. The full variable domain, in which reference TRBV29-1 and TRBJ1-1 provide the parts outside the CDR3, is SAVISQKPSRDICQRGTSLTIQCQVDSQVTMMFWYRQQPGQSLTLIATANQGSEATYESGFVIDKFPISRPNLTFSTLTVSNMSPEDSSIYLCSVSWNTEAFFGQGTRLTVV.

J is TRBJ1-2 and V is TRBV6-1; 7 bases are shared with TRBD1. The germline V gene has CDR1 MNHNS and CDR2 SASEGT. This CDR3 spans 13 amino acids. V shed 5 bases, J shed 5 bases, and the junction held 5 bases outside the gene matches. CDR3 in DNA: TGTGCCAGCAGTTCCCAGGGGGAATATGGCTACACCTTC. This codes for CASSSQGEYGYTF.

The chain joins TRBV6-5 to TRBJ2-1; 8 positions match TRBD2. The CDR3 loop spans 12 amino acids. V lost 6 bases to trimming and J lost 14 bases; unmatched junction nucleotides: 9. The germline V gene has CDR1 MNHEY and CDR2 SVGAGI. The CDR3 coding sequence is TGTGCCAGCAGCCCCGGGACTAGGTCTGAGTTCTTC. Translated, it gives CASSPGTRSEFF.

About this clone itself: The identical CDR3 is also encoded by other nucleotide sequences in the sample. J is TRBJ2-7 and V is TRBV5-6; D might be TRBD2 (5 bases). The CDR3 is made up of 13 amino acids. Germline lookup yields CDR1 SGHDT and CDR2 YYEEEE. Between the trimmed V and J ends, which lost 2 bases and 3 bases, there was a span of 9 bases. CDR3 nucleotides: TGTGCCAGCAGCTTTCGGGGTAGCTACGAGCAGTACTTC. Translation: CASSFRGSYEQYF. The entire variable domain, with the rest obtained from reference TRBV5-6 and TRBJ2-7, is as follows: DAGVTQSPTHLIKTRGQQVTLRCSPKSGHDTVSWYQQALGQGPQFIFQYYEEEERQRGNFPDRFSGHQFPNYSSELNVNALLLGDSALYLCASSFRGSYEQYFGPGTRLTVT.

This chain links TRBV5-1 with TRBJ2-3, with TRBD2 identical over 12 bases. The CDR3 has 15 amino acids. The J segment lost 4 bases and the V segment lost 1 base, leaving 1 base of the junction unmatched. The germline CDR1 and CDR2 sequences are SGHRS and YFSETQ. The CDR3, as DNA: TGCGCCAGCAGCTTGTCTAGCGGGAGGGCAGATACGCAGTATTTT. Its translation is CASSLSSGRADTQYF.

The chain has TRBV5-5 and TRBJ1-2; 9 nucleotides line up with TRBD1. The CDR3 consists of 15 residues. CDR1 is SGHKS and CDR2 is YYEKEE in the germline V gene (reference sequence). The V gene end was trimmed by 4 bases and the J gene end by 4 bases; junction bases not matched to a gene: 8. CDR3 region: CASSPGMGQGYGYTF. CDR3 bases: TGTGCCAGCAGCCCGGGGATGGGACAGGGCTATGGCTACACCTTC.

This clone was counted only a few times. This chain uses TRBV5-6 with TRBJ1-4; 7 nucleotides match TRBD1. V gave up 0 bases and J gave up 8 bases; unmatched junction bases: 1. Germline CDR1 reads SGHDT; CDR2 reads YYEEEE. The CDR3 contains 13 residues. CDR3 coding DNA: TGTGCCAGCAGCTTGGACAGGGGAGAAAAACTGTTTTTT. Translated, it gives CASSLDRGEKLFF.

V usage is TRBV6-1 and J usage is TRBJ1-4; TRBD1 matches 9 bases. Germline loops: CDR1 MNHNS, CDR2 SASEGT. The CDR3 contains 17 residues. V was pared by 4 bases and J by 8 bases, with 14 bases of the junction left unmatched. CDR3 nucleotides: TGTGCCAGCAGTGTCGGGACAGGGTTTGTGAGAGACGAAAAACTGTTTTTT. Its translation is CASSVGTGFVRDEKLFF.

This clone was counted between two and nine times. The genes are TRBV4-1 and TRBJ2-1; 7 positions agree with TRBD2. After removal of 0 bases from V and 10 bases from J, the junction contained 15 bases not matched to a gene. The germline CDR1 and CDR2 sequences are MGHRA and YSYEKL. CDR3 size: 17 residues. The CDR3 protein is CASSQEMGGGGVYEQFF. The CDR3 DNA sequence: TGCGCCAGCAGCCAAGAAATGGGCGGGGGAGGCGTCTACGAGCAGTTCTTC.